The rows below give T cell receptor beta chains drawn from one sample of a study of cytomegalovirus exposure and HLA in healthy donors. Data came from immunoSEQ multiplex PCR; TCRdb stores just in-frame clones and leaves some out. The sample totals some 120,000 clones. Material for sequencing was PBMCs. The source of these receptors is a man aged 18 to 29 in good health and CMV-seronegative. CDR3s include the opening cysteine and the closing phenylalanine or tryptophan. D genes are given only for firm matches.

TRBV5-6,TRBJ2-4,.,TGTGCCAGCAGCCTTGTGAGGCTAGCCAAAAACATTCAGTACTTC,CASSLVRLAKNIQYF
TRBV2,TRBJ1-4,.,TGTGCCAGCCTCGGCGGGGGCTACAATGAAAAACTGTTTTTT,CASLGGGYNEKLFF
TRBV6-6,TRBJ2-7,.,TGTGCCAGCAGTTACAACCCCCAGGGCGAGCAGTACTTC,CASSYNPQGEQYF
TRBV13,TRBJ1-1,.,TGTGCCAGCAGCTCCTGGGCCGAGTTGAACACTGAAGCTTTCTTT,CASSSWAELNTEAFF
TRBV5-8,TRBJ2-3,TRBD1,TGTGCCAGCAGCCTTCAGGGGGCCATGGCAGATACGCAGTATTTT,CASSLQGAMADTQYF
TRBV18,TRBJ1-1,TRBD1,TGTGCCAGCTCACTAGCTATGGGACAGGGGAACACTGAAGCTTTCTTT,CASSLAMGQGNTEAFF
TRBV5-6,TRBJ1-1,.,TGTGCCAGCGGGTCCGGACTTCCGAACACTGAAGCTTTCTTT,CASGSGLPNTEAFF
TRBV2,TRBJ1-2,TRBD1,TGTGCCAGCAGGGAGCGGACAGGGGGTAGCTATGGCTACACCTTC,CASRERTGGSYGYTF
TRBV5-1,TRBJ2-3,TRBD2,TGCGCCAGCAGCTCGTTCGGACTAGCGGGAGCCACAGATACGCAGTATTTT,CASSSFGLAGATDTQYF
TRBV6-6,TRBJ2-6,.,TGTGCCAGCAGCCTCTCTGGGGCCAACGTCCTGACTTTC,CASSLSGANVLTF
TRBV5-1,TRBJ1-1,.,TGCGCCAGCAGCTTGGTAGTGAACACTGAAGCTTTCTTT,CASSLVVNTEAFF
TRBV6-1,TRBJ1-2,TRBD1,TGTGCCAGCCGGGGACAGGGAGGATGGTATGGCTACACCTTC,CASRGQGGWYGYTF
TRBV6-6,TRBJ2-3,TRBD1,TGTGCCAGCAGTTATGGGGACAGGATTGTAGATACGCAGTATTTT,CASSYGDRIVDTQYF
TRBV27,TRBJ2-1,TRBD1,TGTGCCAGCAGGCGGACAGGGAGGAATGAGCAGTTCTTC,CASRRTGRNEQFF
TRBV27,TRBJ2-7,TRBD1,TGTGCCAGCAGCCAAAACAGGGGAATCGACGAGCAGTACTTC,CASSQNRGIDEQYF
TRBV2,TRBJ2-7,TRBD2,TGTGCCAGCAGTGCTGGACTAGCGGACCTCTACGAGCAGTACTTC,CASSAGLADLYEQYF
TRBV5-1,TRBJ2-7,TRBD1,TGCGCCAGCAGCTTGCTTGGACAGGCTTCCTACGAGCAGTACTTC,CASSLLGQASYEQYF
TRBV7-9,TRBJ1-5,.,TGTGCCAGCAGCTTAGCTACAGTGGATCAGCCCCAGCACTTT,CASSLATVDQPQHF
TRBV29-1,TRBJ2-7,TRBD2,TGCAGCGTCGGTAGCGGGAGTTACGAGCAGTACTTC,CSVGSGSYEQYF
TRBV6-1,TRBJ1-6,TRBD1,TGTGCCAGCAGTGGACAGGGCCTTACGGGTTCACCCCTCCACTTT,CASSGQGLTGSPLHF
TRBV7-9,TRBJ1-4,TRBD1,TGTGCCAGCAGCCAACCGACAGGGCATAATGAAAAACTGTTTTTT,CASSQPTGHNEKLFF
TRBV7-8,TRBJ1-5,TRBD1,TGTGCCAGCAGCGCCCAGACAGGGGGATATGGGCAGCCCCAGCATTTT,CASSAQTGGYGQPQHF
TRBV5-4,TRBJ1-2,TRBD1,TGTGCCAGCAGCACCCCAGGGGGCGCAGGCTACACCTTC,CASSTPGGAGYTF
TRBV28,TRBJ1-2,.,TGTGCCAGCAGTTTATTGCGGGAGGGCTACACCTTC,CASSLLREGYTF
TRBV19,TRBJ1-1,.,TGTGCCAGTAGCGGGGGTCCCGGGCCGGGAGGGCTGTGGACTGAAGCTTTCTTT,CASSGGPGPGGLWTEAFF
TRBV27,TRBJ2-6,.,TGTGCCAGCAGTACACGCGACAACGGGGCCAACGTCCTGACTTTC,CASSTRDNGANVLTF
TRBV5-8,TRBJ1-2,.,TGTGCCAGCAGCCTCGGGAGCGGGGATCCTAACTATGGCTACACCTTC,CASSLGSGDPNYGYTF
TRBV9,TRBJ2-1,.,TGTGCCAGCAGCGAAAAGGGGGGGGGCCCCTACAATGAGCAGTTCTTC,CASSEKGGGPYNEQFF